The rows below give T cell receptor beta chains drawn from one sample of a study of CXCR3-negative and CXCR3-positive naive CD8 T cells. Using the 5' RACE reads, TCRdb records one entry per CDR3 protein without DNA. This repertoire includes roughly 65,000 distinct CDR3 sequences. Sequencing input: naive CXCR3+ CD8+ T cells from blood. These receptors all stem from a human donor in good health. Some clones in this sample may be carry-over from other donors' samples. CDR3s include the opening cysteine and the closing phenylalanine or tryptophan. The order of the fields is J gene, V gene, CDR3 protein.

J gene: TRBJ2-1; V gene: TRBV6-6; CDR3 protein: CASSYLAGSLYNEQFF
J gene: TRBJ2-2; V gene: TRBV29-1; CDR3 protein: CSAQGPDTGELFF
J gene: TRBJ2-3; V gene: TRBV5-1; CDR3 protein: CASSLPGTASDTQYF
J gene: TRBJ1-1; V gene: TRBV7-9; CDR3 protein: CASSPSGGAEAFF
J gene: TRBJ2-1; V gene: TRBV7-9; CDR3 protein: CASRIGLGYNEQFF
J gene: TRBJ2-7; V gene: TRBV14; CDR3 protein: CASSLGPGGSYEQYF
J gene: TRBJ1-1; V gene: TRBV7-9; CDR3 protein: CASSLGSNERTFF
J gene: TRBJ2-3; V gene: TRBV11-2; CDR3 protein: CASSLEAGPSTDTQYF
J gene: TRBJ2-3; V gene: TRBV23-1; CDR3 protein: CASSQSELAADTQYF
J gene: TRBJ1-5; V gene: TRBV7-7; CDR3 protein: CASSLAGSKASRGNQPQHF
J gene: TRBJ2-7; V gene: TRBV12-3/TRBV12-4; CDR3 protein: CASSFGQGEYEQYF
J gene: TRBJ2-7; V gene: TRBV29-1; CDR3 protein: CSVESDRTYEQYF
J gene: TRBJ2-2; V gene: TRBV3-1; CDR3 protein: CASSQVVTGELFF
J gene: TRBJ2-3; V gene: TRBV29-1; CDR3 protein: CSVAETGTSEDTQYF
J gene: TRBJ2-1; V gene: TRBV10-3; CDR3 protein: CAARGEDGYNEQFF
J gene: TRBJ2-1; V gene: TRBV7-3; CDR3 protein: CASSLVAGVYNEQFF
J gene: TRBJ1-4; V gene: TRBV29-1; CDR3 protein: CSVDSGPGGNEKLFF
J gene: TRBJ2-7; V gene: TRBV7-6; CDR3 protein: CASSPERGGPSSYEQYF
J gene: TRBJ1-1; V gene: TRBV12-3/TRBV12-4; CDR3 protein: CASSWGGQEAFF
J gene: TRBJ2-7; V gene: TRBV19; CDR3 protein: CASSPHQGNIAYEQYF
J gene: TRBJ1-1; V gene: TRBV11-3; CDR3 protein: CASSPWGSMNTEAFF
J gene: TRBJ2-2; V gene: TRBV5-6; CDR3 protein: CASSLKPSGSSSGELFF
J gene: TRBJ2-3; V gene: TRBV29-1; CDR3 protein: CSVERHYADTQYF
J gene: TRBJ1-1; V gene: TRBV3-1; CDR3 protein: CASTQGTGYGAEAFF
J gene: TRBJ2-7; V gene: TRBV5-1; CDR3 protein: CASSGGGTETYYEQYF
J gene: TRBJ2-1; V gene: TRBV29-1; CDR3 protein: CSVERAGRSGNEQFF
J gene: TRBJ2-1; V gene: TRBV6-4; CDR3 protein: CASSDSAHNEQFF
J gene: TRBJ2-5; V gene: TRBV4-3; CDR3 protein: CASSQDLDRKDTQYF
J gene: TRBJ2-2; V gene: TRBV29-1; CDR3 protein: CSVDYTGELFF
J gene: TRBJ2-7; V gene: TRBV7-9; CDR3 protein: CASSPGQAEQYF
J gene: TRBJ1-1; V gene: TRBV10-3; CDR3 protein: CAISRGHPAEAFF
J gene: TRBJ2-2; V gene: TRBV29-1; CDR3 protein: CSVETRDSHTGELFF
J gene: TRBJ2-2; V gene: TRBV15; CDR3 protein: CATSRVIGAAGELFF
J gene: TRBJ1-6; V gene: TRBV7-6; CDR3 protein: CASSSTGPPLHF
J gene: TRBJ2-7; V gene: TRBV7-9; CDR3 protein: CASTTTYGTGTYEQYF
J gene: TRBJ2-2; V gene: TRBV29-1; CDR3 protein: CSAPWQNTGGLFF
J gene: TRBJ2-7; V gene: TRBV29-1; CDR3 protein: CSVEERSGREYEQYF